This T cell receptor beta chain emerged from a study of long-term antiretroviral therapy in people with HIV. Study-wide results and caveats: The study found that diversity rose after ART but stayed below transplant donor controls. Clones that had undergone expansion before ART prevailed in the repertoire throughout all time points.

V gave up 7 bases and J gave up 0 bases, with 12 bases separating them. The CDR3 consists of 14 residues. Germline V gives CDR1 SNHLY, CDR2 FYNNEI. A v3.0 immunoSEQ assay was performed at survey level. TCRdb keeps only in-frame clones here, not all; method: immunoSEQ multiplex PCR. The data contain some 40,000 clones, about 95% of them seen just once; the ten biggest clones take up 2.2%. Per individual, the PBMC samples numbered at least one pre-ART and at least two post-ART. On this clone itself: What it recognizes is unknown.

The sample here was unsorted PBMCs, taken about 9.1 years after starting antiretroviral therapy. The sequence was obtained from a man aged 25 to 40 with HIV. The chain has TRBV2 and TRBJ1-1; unclear D gene. The CDR3, as DNA: TGTGCCAGCACCCTACAAGAACTGAACACTGAAGCTTTCTTT. Protein product: CASTLQELNTEAFF.